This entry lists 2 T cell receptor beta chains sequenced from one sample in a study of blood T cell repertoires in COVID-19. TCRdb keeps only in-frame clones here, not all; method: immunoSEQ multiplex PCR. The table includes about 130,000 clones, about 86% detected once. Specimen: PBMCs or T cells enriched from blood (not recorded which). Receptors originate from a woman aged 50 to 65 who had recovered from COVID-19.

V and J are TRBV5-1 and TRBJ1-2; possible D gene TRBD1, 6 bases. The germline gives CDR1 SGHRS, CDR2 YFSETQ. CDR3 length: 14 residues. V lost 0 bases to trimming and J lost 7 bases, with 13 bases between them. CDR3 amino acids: CASSLAGGGGGYTF. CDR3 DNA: TGCGCCAGCAGCTTGGCGGGGGGCGGTGGTGGCTACACCTTC. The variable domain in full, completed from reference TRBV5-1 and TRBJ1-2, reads KAGVTQTPRYLIKTRGQQVTLSCSPISGHRSVSWYQQTPGQGLQFLFEYFSETQRNKGNFPGRFSGRQFSNSRSEMNVSTLELGDSALYLCASSLAGGGGGYTFGSGTRLTVV.

The CDR3 spells CASSAGVRRTTNEKLFF. The CDR3 DNA follows: TGTGCCAGCAGCGCCGGGGTCCGGAGAACAACTAATGAAAAACTGTTTTTT. The V call is TRBV9, the J call TRBJ1-4; D is undetermined. Trimming cost V 3 bases and J 0 bases, with 15 bases left between them. This CDR3 comprises 17 residues. The V gene's germline CDR1 is SGDLS and CDR2 YYNGEE. The entire variable domain, with the rest obtained from reference TRBV9 and TRBJ1-4, is as follows: DSGVTQTPKHLITATGQRVTLRCSPRSGDLSVYWYQQSLDQGLQFLIQYYNGEERAKGNILERFSAQQFPDLHSELNLSSLELGDSALYFCASSAGVRRTTNEKLFFGSGTQLSVL.